A single sample is the source of the 23 T cell receptor beta chains below, sequenced in a study of T cells in tuberculosis. The time point was: new active TB diagnosis, blood taken before or within 7 days of starting treatment. Sequencing was performed with immunoSEQ multiplex PCR; in TCRdb, only in-frame clones are kept and a portion is missing. The data show about 49,000 clones, about 95% seen once. The sample consisted of PBMCs, taken at tuberculosis diagnosis. Receptors were obtained from an adult with tuberculosis.

V and J are TRBV7-9 and TRBJ2-3; the D gene is possibly TRBD2 (5 bases). The CDR3 runs to 12 residues. With 5 bases removed from V and 6 bases from J, the gap between germline ends came to 9 bases. CDR1 is SEHNR and CDR2 is FQNEAQ in the germline V gene (reference sequence). The CDR3 nucleotides are TGTGCCAGCAGCCCAACGGGGGATACGCAGTATTTT. Translated: CASSPTGDTQYF. Supplemented by reference TRBV7-9 and TRBJ2-3, the full variable domain reads DTGVSQNPRHKITKRGQNVTFRCDPISEHNRLYWYRQTLGQGPEFLTYFQNEAQLEKSRLLSDRFSAERPKGSFSTLEIQRTEQGDSAMYLCASSPTGDTQYFGPGTRLTVL.

The chain employs TRBV10-3 and TRBJ1-1; D remains unclear. The V end was cut by 7 bases, the J end by 0 bases, with 15 bases between. The CDR3 spans 15 residues. Germline V gene sequence: CDR1 ENHRY, CDR2 SYGVKD. The CDR3 DNA sequence: TGTGCCATCAAGCGCGGCGGCTTCATGAACACTGAAGCTTTCTTT. This gives the protein CAIKRGGFMNTEAFF.

The rearrangement uses TRBV6-5 and TRBJ2-1; 9 bases map to TRBD2. CDR3 size: 16 residues. From germline, CDR1 is MNHEY and CDR2 SVGAGI. Unmatched junction bases numbered 4, after V lost 2 bases and J lost 2 bases. The CDR3 DNA sequence: TGTGCCAGCAGTTACGGGGGCGGGAGGGCCTACAATGAGCAGTTCTTC. Translation gives CASSYGGGRAYNEQFF.

V and J are TRBV5-4 and TRBJ2-1; weak D call: TRBD2 (5 bases). Trimming took 1 base from V and 5 from J, leaving 13 bases between them. Germline lookup yields CDR1 SGHNT and CDR2 YYREEE (reference sequence). The CDR3 has 15 residues. This CDR3 is CASSLPAPRDNEQFF. CDR3 DNA: TGTGCCAGCAGCTTGCCCGCCCCGAGGGACAATGAGCAGTTCTTC. Combining the CDR3 with reference TRBV5-4 and TRBJ2-1 gives the whole variable domain ETGVTQSPTHLIKTRGQQVTLRCSSQSGHNTVSWYQQALGQGPQFIFQYYREEENGRGNFPPRFSGLQFPNYSSELNVNALELDDSALYLCASSLPAPRDNEQFFGPGTRLTVL.

CDR3 sequence reads: CASSLLRLGQGLRTGELFF. The CDR3 DNA reads as TGTGCCAGCAGCTTACTCCGGCTAGGACAGGGACTGCGCACCGGGGAGCTGTTTTTT. This chain connects TRBV7-9 to TRBJ2-2, with 8 positions matching TRBD1. The V and J ends lost 2 bases and 4 bases, in that order; junction bases with no gene match: 15. The CDR3 length is 19 residues. Looked up from germline, CDR1 is SEHNR and CDR2 is FQNEAQ (reference sequence). The whole variable domain, filled in from reference TRBV7-9 and TRBJ2-2, reads DTGVSQNPRHKITKRGQNVTFRCDPISEHNRLYWYRQTLGQGPEFLTYFQNEAQLEKSRLLSDRFSAERPKGSFSTLEIQRTEQGDSAMYLCASSLLRLGQGLRTGELFFGEGSRLTVL.

V and J are TRBV7-2 and TRBJ2-2; no clear D gene. Trimming took 5 bases from V and 1 from J, leaving 5 bases between them. CDR1 is SGHTA, CDR2 FQGNSA, per germline. CDR3 length: 13 residues. CDR3 DNA: TGTGCCAGCAGCCCGGTGAACACCGGGGAGCTGTTTTTT. Encoded protein: CASSPVNTGELFF. The full variable domain, its missing parts supplied by reference TRBV7-2 and TRBJ2-2, is GAGVSQSPSNKVTEKGKDVELRCDPISGHTALYWYRQSLGQGLEFLIYFQGNSAPDKSGLPSDRFSAERTGGSVSTLTIQRTQQEDSAVYLCASSPVNTGELFFGEGSRLTVL.

The chain joins TRBV13 to TRBJ2-3; 14 bases agree with TRBD2. Trimming at V came to 6 bases and at J to 3 bases, leaving 11 bases not matched to a gene. The CDR3 covers 18 residues. Germline-derived CDR1 and CDR2 are PRHDT and FYEKMQ (reference sequence). As DNA, the CDR3 is TGTGCCAGCAGGCGCCCCCTTGGACTAGCGGGAGGTACAGATACGCAGTATTTT. Amino acid sequence: CASRRPLGLAGGTDTQYF.

This chain joins TRBV29-1 and TRBJ2-1; 9 bases are shared with TRBD2. In germline, CDR1 is SQVTM, CDR2 ANQGSEA. The CDR3 is 14 residues long. Losses at the gene ends were 0 bases for V and 9 bases for J; bases not matched to a gene: 6. The CDR3 spells CSVEDALAGTEQFF. CDR3 nucleotide sequence: TGCAGCGTTGAAGATGCCCTAGCGGGAACTGAGCAGTTCTTC.

The chain employs TRBV7-6 and TRBJ2-1; no definite D call. The V and J ends lost 0 bases and 1 base respectively, with 7 bases between them. Germline V gene lookup returns CDR1 SGHVS and CDR2 FNYEAQ. There are 15 residues in the CDR3. The DNA for the CDR3 is TGTGCCAGCAGCTTAGCGAGCAAGTCCTACAATGAGCAGTTCTTC. Translating it yields CASSLASKSYNEQFF.

The genes are TRBV2 and TRBJ2-7, with TRBD2 identical over 11 bases. Trimming removed 3 bases from V and 2 bases from J; junction bases left unmatched: 6. The CDR3 spans 16 residues. Germline assignment: CDR1 SNHLY and CDR2 FYNNEI. CDR3 DNA sequence: TGTGCCAGCAGTGACCCTGGGACTAGCGGAACCTACGAGCAGTACTTC. This gives the protein CASSDPGTSGTYEQYF.

This sequence joins TRBV7-9 and TRBJ2-1; 8 positions agree with TRBD2. J was trimmed by 6 bases and V by 6 bases; bases with no gene match: 4. The CDR3 contains 13 residues. Germline V gene data show CDR1 as SEHNR and CDR2 as FQNEAQ (reference sequence). Here the CDR3 reads CASSPAGGNEQFF. The DNA of the CDR3 is TGTGCCAGCAGTCCCGCGGGGGGCAATGAGCAGTTCTTC.

The chain joins TRBV25-1 to TRBJ2-7, with D possibly TRBD2 on 5 matching bases. V was trimmed by 2 bases and J by 0 bases, leaving 14 bases between them. Germline lookup yields CDR1 MGHDK and CDR2 SYGVNS. This CDR3 comprises 16 residues. In DNA, the CDR3 is TGTGCCAGCAGTGAACCCCTTCCGGGGTACTCCTACGAGCAGTACTTC. Amino acids: CASSEPLPGYSYEQYF.

J is TRBJ2-3 and V is TRBV28; a possible D gene is TRBD1 (7 bases). Germline CDR1 is MDHEN and CDR2 is SYDVKM. The CDR3 is made up of 14 amino acids. The germline V and J ends were trimmed by 5 bases and 5 bases, with 14 bases remaining between them. CDR3 coding DNA: TGTGCCAGCAGTCGTCGACAGGGAGGAGATACGCAGTATTTT. Amino acids: CASSRRQGGDTQYF.

This sequence joins TRBV27 and TRBJ1-2; 9 positions match TRBD1. Germline values: CDR1 MNHEY, CDR2 SMNVEV (reference sequence). This CDR3 has 13 amino acids. With 6 bases clipped from V and 2 bases from J, the junction kept 1 base outside the gene matches. The CDR3 nucleotides are TGTGCCAGCAGGGGGACAGGGAACTATGGCTACACCTTC. Protein sequence: CASRGTGNYGYTF.

This clone was detected once. V usage is TRBV7-2 and J usage is TRBJ1-2; D unresolved. Per the germline V gene, CDR1 is SGHTA and CDR2 is FQGNSA. This CDR3 has 14 amino acids. V lost 1 base to trimming and J lost 8 bases, with 14 bases between them. DNA for the CDR3: TGTGCCAGCAGCTTAGACGGTGGTCTCGAGGGCTACACCTTC. This gives the protein CASSLDGGLEGYTF.

This rearrangement joins TRBV7-9 to TRBJ2-7, with D uncertain. Germline V gene data show CDR1 as SEHNR and CDR2 as FQNEAQ (reference sequence). The V gene lost 2 bases and the J gene lost 6 bases, with 14 bases spanning the gap. CDR3 length: 14 residues. Here the CDR3 reads CASSLLAGLAEQYF. The CDR3, as DNA: TGTGCCAGCAGCTTACTGGCAGGTCTGGCCGAGCAGTACTTC. Using reference TRBV7-9 and TRBJ2-7 for the parts outside the CDR3, the full variable domain is DTGVSQNPRHKITKRGQNVTFRCDPISEHNRLYWYRQTLGQGPEFLTYFQNEAQLEKSRLLSDRFSAERPKGSFSTLEIQRTEQGDSAMYLCASSLLAGLAEQYFGPGTRLTVT.

This rearrangement joins TRBV28 to TRBJ2-1; 7 bases match TRBD2. V was pared by 7 bases and J by 7 bases, with 7 bases of the junction left unmatched. This CDR3 comprises 13 residues. Germline loops: CDR1 MDHEN, CDR2 SYDVKM. The CDR3 spells CASMGGVRNEQFF. As DNA, the CDR3 is TGTGCCAGCATGGGGGGGGTAAGAAATGAGCAGTTCTTC.

CDR3 residues: CASGGGLGQGNTEAFF. CDR3 bases: TGTGCCAGCGGAGGAGGGTTAGGACAAGGGAACACTGAAGCTTTCTTT. The chain recombines TRBV25-1 with TRBJ1-1, with a tentative D call TRBD1 (5 bases). The CDR3 runs to 16 residues. Germline V gene sequence: CDR1 MGHDK, CDR2 SYGVNS. Trimming shortened V by 8 bases and J by 1 base, and 20 bases separated the two germline ends. Looking up the rest from reference TRBV25-1 and TRBJ1-1 gives the full variable domain: EADIYQTPRYLVIGTGKKITLECSQTMGHDKMYWYQQDPGMELHLIHYSYGVNSTEKGDLSSESTVSRIRTEHFPLTLESARPSHTSQYLCASGGGLGQGNTEAFFGQGTRLTVV.

CDR3 coding DNA: TGTGCCAGCAGCCGCGGGAGCTCCTACAATGAGCAGTTCTTC. As protein: CASSRGSSYNEQFF. The chain employs TRBV6-5 and TRBJ2-1; 7 nucleotides line up with TRBD2. Germline CDR1 reads MNHEY; CDR2 reads SVGAGI. The junction had 2 bases not matched to a gene; V was cut back by 6 bases and J by 0 bases. CDR3 length equals 14 residues.

This chain links TRBV6-1 with TRBJ2-1; 8 positions agree with TRBD2. V shed 3 bases, J shed 2 bases, and the junction held 3 bases outside the gene matches. Germline lookup yields CDR1 MNHNS and CDR2 SASEGT. CDR3 length: 15 residues. CDR3 protein: CASSDTAGAYNEQFF. The DNA of the CDR3 is TGTGCCAGCAGTGACACAGCGGGGGCCTACAATGAGCAGTTCTTC.

The chain carries TRBV7-9 and TRBJ1-2; D may be TRBD1 (6 bases). Trimming pared 1 base from V and 6 bases from J, leaving 12 bases between. This CDR3 contains 14 residues. Germline loops: CDR1 SEHNR, CDR2 FQNEAQ (reference sequence). The chain's CDR3 is CASSLDRVGDGYTF. In DNA, the CDR3 is TGTGCCAGCAGCTTAGACAGGGTAGGCGATGGCTACACCTTC.

The chain recombines TRBV10-2 with TRBJ1-2; possible D gene TRBD1, 6 bases. This CDR3 is 13 amino acids long. Germline CDR1 and CDR2: WSHSY and SAAADI. Trimming cost V 3 bases and J 5 bases, with 10 bases left between them. The CDR3 DNA reads as TGCGCCAGCAGTGAAGCTGGACAGTATGGCTACACCTTC. This sequence encodes CASSEAGQYGYTF.

This clone has a single count. The chain employs TRBV7-7 and TRBJ2-3, with D uncertain. The J call may be in error: the DNA end matches TRBJ1-5 better. Germline CDR1 reads SSHAT; CDR2 reads FNYEAQ (reference sequence). The CDR3 contains 16 residues. CDR3 residues: CASAPSGSTSTDTQHF. Written as DNA, the CDR3 is TGTGCTAGCGCCCCTTCGGGTAGCACTAGCACAGATACGCAGCATTTT.